These 18 T cell receptor beta chains came from one sample sequenced in a study of spatial heterogeneity in lung cancer. MiXCR, run by TCRdb on the 5' RACE reads, gives a single entry per CDR3 protein. The profile shows around 110,000 distinct CDR3 sequences, approximately 12% of them singletons. As to time point: blood at routine non-recurrence follow-up after resection. The input material, whole RNA from tumor, nontumor lung or frozen PBMC, was sequenced unsorted. Sequenced here: PBMCs, sampled at follow-up. Receptors originate from a male donor with early-stage non-small cell lung cancer.

The chain combines TRBV5-1 with TRBJ2-7; tentatively, D is TRBD2 (5 bases). The CDR3 is 16 residues long. V was clipped by 0 bases and J by 0 bases, with 13 bases between them. Germline loops: CDR1 SGHRS, CDR2 YFSETQ. Written as DNA, the CDR3 is TGCGCCAGCAGCTTGGATGGACTCTCGAGCTCCTACGAGCAGTACTTC. It encodes CASSLDGLSSSYEQYF.

This clonotype was seen a few times. The gene calls are TRBV5-1 and TRBJ2-7; TRBD2 matches 8 bases. Germline V gene sequence: CDR1 SGHRS, CDR2 YFSETQ. The CDR3 extends over 16 amino acids. Germline trimming cut 4 bases from V and 0 bases from J; bases unmatched to any gene: 9. The CDR3 DNA reads TGCGCCAGCAGCCTTGAGGGTAGCGGGGTCTCCTACGAGCAGTACTTC. This codes for CASSLEGSGVSYEQYF.

This clonotype came up a few times. The chain recombines TRBV4-3 with TRBJ1-3; D not resolved. The V end lost 1 base, the J end lost 0 bases, and 13 bases lay between the germline ends. The CDR3 has 17 residues. CDR1 is LGHNA, CDR2 YSLEER, per germline. In DNA, the CDR3 is TGCGCCAGCAGCCAAGCGGCAGGATTGAGCTCTGGAAACACCATATATTTT. Amino acids: CASSQAAGLSSGNTIYF.

The rearrangement links TRBV3-1 to TRBJ2-5, with a possible D match to TRBD2 (5 bases). The germline CDR1 and CDR2 sequences are LGHDT and YNNKEL (reference sequence). The CDR3 is 13 amino acids. Between the trimmed V and J ends, which lost 3 bases and 5 bases, there was a span of 10 bases. The DNA of the CDR3 is TGTGCCAGCAGCCAGGGAGCGTCGGAGACCCAGTACTTC. It specifies CASSQGASETQYF.

V is TRBV14 and J is TRBJ2-1, with 7 bases identical to TRBD1. The CDR3 loop spans 16 amino acids. CDR1 is SGHDN, CDR2 FVKESK, per germline. V shed 3 bases and J 0 bases; nucleotides not matched to a gene: 5. In DNA form, the CDR3 reads TGTGCCAGCAGCCACCCGACAGGGAGCTCCTACAATGAGCAGTTCTTC. Translating gives CASSHPTGSSYNEQFF.

Concerning this clonotype itself: A much larger clone differs by one base, so this may be a read error. The V call is TRBV29-1, the J call TRBJ2-3; TRBD1 is a possible D gene (5 bases). Per the germline V gene, CDR1 is SQVTM and CDR2 is ANQGSEA. The CDR3 is made up of 12 amino acids. The CDR3 DNA reads as TGCAGCGGGGATTGGGGCACAGATACGCAGTGTTTT. Its protein product is CSGDWGTDTQCF.

This clonotype has a single count. V gene TRBV27 combines with J gene TRBJ2-1, with D tentatively TRBD1 (5 bases). Germline loops: CDR1 MNHEY, CDR2 SMNVEV (reference sequence). Trimming removed 6 bases from V and 6 bases from J, with 15 bases in between. The CDR3 consists of 14 residues. The CDR3 nucleotides are TGTGCCAGCAGACCACTGACAGCGATCAATGAGCAGTTCTTC. This encodes CASRPLTAINEQFF.

This clonotype came up a few times. This chain joins TRBV10-1 and TRBJ1-5, with 9 bases identical to TRBD1. Germline V gene sequence: CDR1 WNHNN, CDR2 SYGVQD (reference sequence). The CDR3 has 14 amino acids. Trimming removed 4 bases from V and 7 bases from J; junction bases left unmatched: 5. The CDR3 loop is CASSAGQGAQPQHF. CDR3 DNA: TGCGCCAGCAGTGCGGGACAGGGTGCCCAGCCCCAGCATTTT.

By proportion, this clonotype is medium-sized. The chain uses TRBV9 and TRBJ1-5, with D possibly TRBD1 on 5 matching bases. Looked up from germline, CDR1 is SGDLS and CDR2 is YYNGEE. V shed 1 base and J shed 7 bases, with 12 bases lying between them. The CDR3 spans 14 residues. The DNA of the CDR3 is TGTGCCAGCAGCGTATCAGGGCAAGGACAGCCCCAGCATTTT. Translation gives CASSVSGQGQPQHF.

The CDR3 loop reads CASSATTLGNEQFF. As DNA, the CDR3 is TGTGCCAGCAGCGCGACAACCCTAGGCAATGAGCAGTTCTTC. The chain links TRBV4-2 to TRBJ2-1; D is unresolved. CDR1 is LGHNA, CDR2 YNFKEQ, per germline. The V gene lost 5 bases and the J gene lost 6 bases, with 14 bases spanning the gap. The CDR3 is 14 amino acids.

This clonotype was detected many times. The rearrangement links TRBV29-1 to TRBJ2-6; the D is unclear. This CDR3 region has 15 residues. V lost 5 bases, J lost 0 bases, and 11 bases lay in between. The germline gives CDR1 SQVTM, CDR2 ANQGSEA. CDR3: CSVWAPTSGANVLTF. The CDR3 bases are TGCAGCGTTTGGGCCCCCACCTCTGGGGCCAACGTCCTGACTTTC.

The gene calls are TRBV3-1 and TRBJ1-6, with no clear D. CDR1 is LGHDT, CDR2 YNNKEL, per germline (reference sequence). The CDR3 is made up of 12 amino acids. V lost 4 bases and J lost 8, with 6 bases in between. CDR3 in DNA: TGTGCCAGCAGCCCCCCAGATTCACCCCTCCACTTT. Its protein product is CASSPPDSPLHF.

By sample fraction, this clonotype is medium-sized. V is TRBV29-1 and J is TRBJ2-7; 7 bases match TRBD1. The CDR3 contains 12 residues. The V and J ends lost 7 bases and 0 bases, in that order; junction bases with no gene match: 3. Germline CDR1 and CDR2: SQVTM and ANQGSEA. The DNA of the CDR3 is TGCAGCGCCCGACAGGGCTCCTACGAGCAGTACTTC. This encodes CSARQGSYEQYF.

This clonotype was seen only a few times. This sequence joins TRBV4-1 and TRBJ2-2; no reliable D call. The germline gives CDR1 MGHRA, CDR2 YSYEKL. This CDR3 is 15 amino acids long. Trimming shortened V by 2 bases and J by 2 bases, and 9 bases separated the two germline ends. CDR3 sequence (DNA): TGCGCCAGCAGCCAAAATTGGGTCAACACCGGGGAGCTGTTTTTT. Its protein product is CASSQNWVNTGELFF.

This clonotype appeared many times. This rearrangement joins TRBV29-1 to TRBJ2-7; 9 bases are shared with TRBD1. This CDR3 is 14 amino acids long. The ends lost 1 base at V and 4 bases at J; junction bases unmatched: 5. CDR1 SQVTM and CDR2 ANQGSEA come from the germline V gene. For the CDR3, the DNA is TGCAGCGTTGAAGGGCACAGGGGGCATTACGAGCAGTACTTC. As protein: CSVEGHRGHYEQYF.

The chain employs TRBV6-2 or TRBV6-3 and TRBJ1-5, with 12 bases aligning to TRBD1. The CDR3 extends over 15 amino acids. Germline CDR1 reads MNHEY; CDR2 reads SVGEGT. The V and J ends lost 4 bases and 6 bases, in that order; junction bases with no gene match: 4. Here the CDR3 reads CASSFGTGGGQPQHF. DNA for the CDR3: TGTGCCAGCAGTTTTGGGACAGGGGGCGGTCAGCCCCAGCATTTT.

This chain connects TRBV9 to TRBJ2-1, with 9 bases aligning to TRBD1. V trimming: 3 bases; J trimming: 0 bases; junction bases outside the gene matches: 4. Germline V gene lookup returns CDR1 SGDLS and CDR2 YYNGEE. The CDR3 covers 16 residues. The CDR3 region is CASSAQDRGSYNEQFF. The CDR3, as DNA: TGTGCCAGCAGCGCGCAGGACAGGGGCTCCTACAATGAGCAGTTCTTC.

This clonotype was counted ten times or more. J is TRBJ2-1 and V is TRBV10-3; no definite D call. Deletions cut 0 bases from V and 9 bases from J, with 18 bases between. The CDR3 has 16 residues. The germline gives CDR1 ENHRY, CDR2 SYGVKD. The CDR3 bases are TGTGCCATCAGTGAGTCCCCCCGGGTAGCTCCAACTGAGCAGTTCTTC. Translation: CAISESPRVAPTEQFF.